These T cell receptor beta chains were read from a single sample in a study of CD8 T cell repertoires and HIV-1 epitope variants. Clones were sequenced by immunoSEQ multiplex PCR, and TCRdb holds only the in-frame ones, with some missing. Of about 95,000 clones in the sample, 60% to 80% were seen once. Sequencing was carried out using uncultured baseline CD8+ T cells from peripheral blood mononuclear cells (PBMCs). Receptor source: a male donor with HIV. Each CDR3 is given with its conserved first and last residue. The order of the fields is clone size, V gene, D gene, J gene, CDR3 DNA, CDR3 protein. The D gene is left open where the match is weak. The size field is filled for only some rows; it gives once, few, many or a size class.

>-|TRBV5-6|-|TRBJ1-1
TGTGCCAGCAGCGGCCGGTTGGGGAGGAACACTGAAGCTTTCTTT
CASSGRLGRNTEAFF
>once|TRBV14|-|TRBJ1-4
TGTGCCAGCAGCCAAGATAGTCCTTTTGAAAAACTGTTTTTT
CASSQDSPFEKLFF
>-|TRBV7-2|TRBD2|TRBJ2-7
TGTGCCAGCAGCTTAGTGACTACTAGCGGGATGCTCGCGCACGAGCAGTACTTC
CASSLVTTSGMLAHEQYF
>-|TRBV6-6|TRBD1|TRBJ2-7
TGTGCCAGCAGTTACGCAGGGGGCAATTCCTACGAGCAGTACTTC
CASSYAGGNSYEQYF
>once|TRBV28|TRBD1|TRBJ2-7
TGTGCCACTCTCCGGGACAGGGTAATCGGCGAGCAGTACTTC
CATLRDRVIGEQYF
>-|TRBV6-7|-|TRBJ1-3
TGTGCCAGCAGTTCCACCTCACCCGGCGACTCTGGAAACACCATATATTTT
CASSSTSPGDSGNTIYF
>-|TRBV6-5|TRBD2|TRBJ2-1
TGTGCCAGCAGTTACTTGGCGGGGGGAGACAATGAGCAGTTCTTC
CASSYLAGGDNEQFF
>-|TRBV7-2|TRBD2|TRBJ2-3
TGTGCCAGCAGCCTTCGACTAGCGGGGGGCCTCACAGATACGCAGTATTTT
CASSLRLAGGLTDTQYF
>-|TRBV18|-|TRBJ1-5
TGTGCCAGCGCAGGGACAAGTAGTCAGCCCCAGCATTTT
CASAGTSSQPQHF
>-|TRBV7-9|-|TRBJ2-5
TGTGCCAGCAGCTTAGGGGGCGGCGAGACCCAGTACTTC
CASSLGGGETQYF